This T cell receptor beta chain was captured in a study of blood T cell repertoires in COVID-19. As for the study in general: Acute and convalescent COVID-19 samples came from the United States, Italy and Spain.

Grouping used clinical history reported by participants in a survey and questionnaire. This clone was picked up a small number of times. As originally analysed: Quantification of nucleated cells was approximated via reference gene primer amplification. Here immunoSEQ multiplex PCR was the method, and the copy in TCRdb shows in-frame clones only, minus some. V and J calls and clone size come straight from that table; D and trimming were deduced from the DNA. The sample yields fewer than 250,000 clones, 70% to 90% seen once. The germline V gene has CDR1 SGDLS and CDR2 YYNGEE. V was trimmed by 0 bases and J by 6 bases, leaving 7 bases between them. This CDR3 region has 13 residues.

The receptor was isolated from a woman between 18 and 30 years old who had recovered from COVID-19. This rearrangement joins TRBV9 to TRBJ2-1; maybe TRBD2 (5 bases). Sequencing was done on a sample of PBMCs or T cells enriched from blood (not recorded which). Written as DNA, the CDR3 is TGTGCCAGCAGCGTAGCGGGAATCAATGAGCAGTTCTTC. This codes for CASSVAGINEQFF.